What follows are 9 T cell receptor beta chains derived from one specimen sequenced in a study of shared clonotypes between healthy human individuals. Repertoires were generated with immunoSEQ multiplex PCR, while TCRdb's copy carries only in-frame clones and drops some. Among around 2.5 million clones listed, approximately 94% were seen once. Sample: naive CD4+ T cells from PBMCs. Documented subset: CD45RA+ positively selected. Every receptor here comes from a man aged 18 to 30 in good health. Some clones in this sample may be carry-over from other donors' samples.

The chain carries TRBV29-1 and TRBJ2-1; D is perhaps TRBD2 (5 bases). The CDR3 covers 14 residues. CDR1 and CDR2 from the germline V gene are SQVTM and ANQGSEA. V lost 5 bases and J 4 bases, leaving 15 bases between the germline ends. CDR3 sequence reads: CSVSGGPSYNEQFF. Here the CDR3 DNA reads TGCAGCGTTTCCGGAGGTCCATCATACAATGAGCAGTTCTTC.

The chain employs TRBV7-2 and TRBJ1-5, with unresolved D. CDR1 and CDR2 (germline): SGHTA, FQGNSA. Deletions cut 5 bases from V and 11 bases from J, with 10 bases between. The CDR3 is 11 residues long. CDR3 bases: TGTGCCAGCAGCCCTGGTAGGGCCCAGCATTTT. It yields the protein CASSPGRAQHF.

V and J are TRBV5-4 and TRBJ2-7; possible D gene TRBD2, 5 bases. The CDR3 contains 13 residues. The germline V and J ends were trimmed by 6 bases and 0 bases, with 10 bases remaining between them. CDR1 and CDR2 (germline): SGHNT, YYREEE (reference sequence). The CDR3 region is CASMRADSYEQYF. CDR3 nucleotide sequence: TGTGCCAGCATGAGAGCGGACTCCTACGAGCAGTACTTC.

The rearrangement uses TRBV5-1 and TRBJ2-2; TRBD2 matches at 9 bases. CDR3 length: 15 residues. CDR1 is SGHRS and CDR2 is YFSETQ in the germline V gene. The V gene end was trimmed by 4 bases and the J gene end by 8 bases; junction bases not matched to a gene: 9. The CDR3 here is CASSPEVAGAGELFF. For the CDR3, the DNA is TGCGCCAGCAGCCCCGAGGTAGCGGGAGCTGGGGAGCTGTTTTTT.

The chain's CDR3 is CASSVNHGYTF. DNA for the CDR3: TGTGCCAGCAGCGTAAATCATGGCTACACCTTC. The V and J genes are TRBV9 and TRBJ1-2; unclear D gene. Trimming cost V 1 base and J 6 bases, with 4 bases left between them. Per the germline V gene, CDR1 is SGDLS and CDR2 is YYNGEE. The CDR3 totals 11 residues.

This chain uses TRBV30 with TRBJ2-5; 10 bases agree with TRBD1. Germline values: CDR1 GTSNPN, CDR2 SVGIG (reference sequence). The CDR3 extends over 13 amino acids. Unmatched junction bases numbered 2, after V lost 3 bases and J lost 4 bases. Here the CDR3 DNA reads TGTGCCTGGAGACGACAGGGGGCAGAGACCCAGTACTTC. Translated: CAWRRQGAETQYF. Using reference TRBV30 and TRBJ2-5 for the parts outside the CDR3, the full variable domain is SQTIHQWPATLVQPVGSPLSLECTVEGTSNPNLYWYRQAAGRGLQLLFYSVGIGQISSEVPQNLSASRPQDRQFILSSKKLLLSDSGFYLCAWRRQGAETQYFGPGTRLLVL.

V usage is TRBV5-1 and J usage is TRBJ2-3; 9 bases agree with TRBD2. V lost 4 bases to trimming and J lost 3 bases; unmatched junction nucleotides: 6. Per the germline V gene, CDR1 is SGHRS and CDR2 is YFSETQ. The CDR3 spans 15 residues. The CDR3 nucleotides are TGCGCCAGCAGCCAAGGGACTAGCATTACAGATACGCAGTATTTT. Protein product: CASSQGTSITDTQYF.

This clone came up once. The chain couples TRBV6-6 to TRBJ1-1, with 7 bases aligning to TRBD1. Trimming removed 0 bases from V and 2 bases from J; junction bases left unmatched: 6. CDR1 and CDR2 (germline): MNHNY, SVGAGI (reference sequence). The CDR3 totals 16 residues. The CDR3 reads CASSYSVQGGNTEAFF. CDR3 coding DNA: TGTGCCAGCAGTTACTCGGTTCAGGGGGGTAACACTGAAGCTTTCTTT.

The table lists this clone with a few counts. The genes are TRBV18 and TRBJ2-1; D gene ambiguous. The CDR3 extends over 18 amino acids. The germline V and J ends were trimmed by 0 bases and 0 bases, with 15 bases remaining between them. The germline gives CDR1 KGHSH, CDR2 LQKENI. In DNA, the CDR3 is TGTGCCAGCTCACCACCGAACTACCTCACGAGCTCCTACAATGAGCAGTTCTTC. It encodes CASSPPNYLTSSYNEQFF.